This entry lists 22 T cell receptor beta chains sequenced from one sample in a study of beta chain features in type 1 diabetes. The study reverse transcribed the entire isolated RNA, so it sequenced expressed TCRB transcripts. Profiling relied on immunoSEQ multiplex PCR, and the TCRdb table lists in-frame clones only, not all of them. The table includes under 500,000 clones, approximately 30% detected once. The sample was naive CD4+ T cells from blood. These receptors all come from a man younger than 35 in good health.

Only a few counts were recorded for this clone. The rearrangement joins TRBV7-9 to TRBJ2-1; 12 bases fit TRBD2. Germline V lookup: CDR1 SEHNR, CDR2 FQNEAQ (reference sequence). The CDR3 covers 19 residues. With 0 bases clipped from V and 0 bases from J, the junction kept 6 bases outside the gene matches. The CDR3 coding sequence is TGTGCCAGCAGCTTAGCGTCTCTAGCGGGAGGGCCCTCCTACAATGAGCAGTTCTTC. Translating gives CASSLASLAGGPSYNEQFF. Full variable domain (remainder filled in from reference TRBV7-9 and TRBJ2-1): DTGVSQNPRHKITKRGQNVTFRCDPISEHNRLYWYRQTLGQGPEFLTYFQNEAQLEKSRLLSDRFSAERPKGSFSTLEIQRTEQGDSAMYLCASSLASLAGGPSYNEQFFGPGTRLTVL.

This clone turned up a few times. The chain uses TRBV20-1 and TRBJ2-3, with D hard to call. V lost 6 bases and J lost 2, with 6 bases in between. The CDR3 length is 11 residues. Germline assignment: CDR1 DFQATT and CDR2 SNEGSKA (reference sequence). The CDR3 reads CSAPYTDTQYF. For the CDR3, the DNA is TGCAGTGCCCCCTACACAGATACGCAGTATTTT.

This clone was seen a handful of times. V gene TRBV7-9 combines with J gene TRBJ2-5; D might be TRBD1 (5 bases). The CDR3 has 13 amino acids. The V end was cut by 4 bases, the J end by 0 bases, with 6 bases between. Germline-derived CDR1 and CDR2 are SEHNR and FQNEAQ (reference sequence). The CDR3 loop reads CASSSDNQETQYF. CDR3 nucleotide sequence: TGTGCCAGCAGCTCGGACAACCAAGAGACCCAGTACTTC.

This chain uses TRBV30 with TRBJ1-1; 10 bases agree with TRBD1. Germline V gives CDR1 GTSNPN, CDR2 SVGIG (reference sequence). The CDR3 spans 15 residues. With V trimmed by 4 bases and J by 0 bases, 5 bases remained unmatched. CDR3 sequence (DNA): TGTGCCTGGACCCGGGGACAGGGGATGAACACTGAAGCTTTCTTT. Its protein product is CAWTRGQGMNTEAFF.

The rearrangement joins TRBV9 to TRBJ2-5; D uncertain. This CDR3 is 13 amino acids long. The germline CDR1 and CDR2 sequences are SGDLS and YYNGEE. V lost 4 bases to trimming and J lost 4 bases, with 11 bases between them. The CDR3 DNA reads TGTGCCAGCAGCCCAAACATCGTAGAGACCCAGTACTTC. Translation: CASSPNIVETQYF. Based on the CDR3 plus reference TRBV9 and TRBJ2-5, the full variable domain is DSGVTQTPKHLITATGQRVTLRCSPRSGDLSVYWYQQSLDQGLQFLIQYYNGEERAKGNILERFSAQQFPDLHSELNLSSLELGDSALYFCASSPNIVETQYFGPGTRLLVL.

J is TRBJ2-1 and V is TRBV9; 8 bases map to TRBD2. The CDR3 totals 15 residues. After removal of 2 bases from V and 4 bases from J, the junction contained 5 bases not matched to a gene. Germline CDR1 SGDLS, CDR2 YYNGEE. CDR3 nucleotide sequence: TGTGCCAGCAGCGTGAGTAGCGGGGCATACAATGAGCAGTTCTTC. It translates to CASSVSSGAYNEQFF.

This clone was seen a handful of times. The chain employs TRBV10-3 and TRBJ2-7; D gene uncertain. V dropped 6 bases and J dropped 0 bases, with 9 bases sitting between them. The CDR3 sequence is 13 residues long. Germline CDR1 and CDR2: ENHRY and SYGVKD. CDR3 sequence (DNA): TGTGCCATCAGGCTGGACCCCTCCTACGAGCAGTACTTC. It specifies CAIRLDPSYEQYF.

The table lists this clone with a few counts. This chain connects TRBV30 to TRBJ2-2; a weak D match, TRBD1 (5 bases). There are 14 residues in the CDR3. Trimming took 1 base from V and 6 from J, leaving 12 bases between them. Germline lookup yields CDR1 GTSNPN and CDR2 SVGIG (reference sequence). CDR3 coding DNA: TGTGCCTGGAGTGGCAGGGTTGTATCCGGGGAGCTGTTTTTT. This codes for CAWSGRVVSGELFF.

This clone was detected a few times. The chain recombines TRBV7-2 with TRBJ1-1, with D possibly TRBD1 on 6 matching bases. Germline V gene lookup returns CDR1 SGHTA and CDR2 FQGNSA. CDR3 length: 14 amino acids. Trimming took off 3 bases at V and 4 bases at J, with 12 bases between the two ends. DNA for the CDR3: TGTGCCAGCAGCTTTAACAGGGAATCCACTGAAGCTTTCTTT. Protein sequence: CASSFNRESTEAFF.

In this sample, this clone turned up once. V usage is TRBV7-2 and J usage is TRBJ2-7; unclear D gene. In germline, CDR1 is SGHTA, CDR2 FQGNSA. This CDR3 is built from 15 residues. The V and J ends lost 2 bases and 0 bases respectively, with 11 bases between them. In nucleotides, the CDR3 is TGTGCCAGCAGCTTAATGCCAGCTAGCTCCTACGAGCAGTACTTC. Translation gives CASSLMPASSYEQYF.

V gene TRBV28 combines with J gene TRBJ2-6; possibly TRBD1 for D (5 bases). The germline CDR1 and CDR2 sequences are MDHEN and SYDVKM. The CDR3 consists of 15 residues. V was trimmed by 4 bases and J by 3 bases, leaving 10 bases between them. This CDR3 is CASSSSGLGANVLTF. The CDR3 DNA sequence: TGTGCCAGCAGTTCCTCAGGGCTTGGGGCCAACGTCCTGACTTTC.

This clone was seen a few times. The V gene is TRBV18, the J gene TRBJ1-5, with a possible D match to TRBD1 (5 bases). The CDR3 runs 13 residues. The V gene lost 4 bases and the J gene lost 4 bases, with 8 bases spanning the gap. Germline loops: CDR1 KGHSH, CDR2 LQKENI. CDR3 loop: CASSRDLNQPQHF. The DNA of the CDR3 is TGTGCCAGCTCACGGGACCTTAATCAGCCCCAGCATTTT.

This clone was counted a few times. The chain couples TRBV13 to TRBJ2-7; no firm D call. CDR1 is PRHDT, CDR2 FYEKMQ, per germline (reference sequence). Trimming pared 4 bases from V and 3 bases from J, leaving 34 bases between. This CDR3 region has 21 residues. CDR3 nucleotides: TGTGCCAGCAGCTGGAACGCCCGTCACCAGAGGACGGCCAGATACAGCTACGAGCAGTACTTC. Its translation is CASSWNARHQRTARYSYEQYF.

The rearrangement uses TRBV30 and TRBJ1-2, with TRBD1 matching 7 bases. The CDR3 loop spans 12 amino acids. Germline trimming cut 8 bases from V and 4 bases from J; bases unmatched to any gene: 7. The germline V gene encodes CDR1 GTSNPN and CDR2 SVGIG (reference sequence). The CDR3 sequence is CAVDRASYGYTF. The DNA of the CDR3 is TGTGCCGTAGACAGGGCCTCCTATGGCTACACCTTC.

The chain employs TRBV30 and TRBJ2-1, with TRBD2 matching 11 bases. The CDR3 spans 17 residues. V lost 0 bases, J lost 3 bases, and 7 bases stayed unmatched. Germline values: CDR1 GTSNPN, CDR2 SVGIG (reference sequence). The CDR3 DNA sequence: TGTGCCTGGAGTGTAAGGTTAGCGGGAGGGGACTACAATGAGCAGTTCTTC. Residues: CAWSVRLAGGDYNEQFF.

The genes are TRBV29-1 and TRBJ1-5; D gene ambiguous. Germline V CDR1 and CDR2: SQVTM, ANQGSEA. The CDR3 is made up of 13 amino acids. Trimming left V 5 bases short and J 7 bases short, with 15 bases between. For the CDR3, the DNA is TGCAGCGTTAAGGTCGGGTCGGGACAGCCCCAGCATTTT. Residues: CSVKVGSGQPQHF.

This chain uses TRBV7-2 with TRBJ2-5; 7 bases match TRBD1. Losses at the gene ends were 4 bases for V and 7 bases for J; bases not matched to a gene: 12. Germline V CDR1 and CDR2: SGHTA, FQGNSA. This CDR3 is 15 amino acids long. The CDR3 DNA reads as TGTGCCAGCAGCTCACGGACAGGCGCCCGGGGGACCCAGTACTTC. It is translated as CASSSRTGARGTQYF.

The gene calls are TRBV28 and TRBJ2-3, with 9 positions matching TRBD1. The CDR3 runs 16 residues. CDR1 is MDHEN, CDR2 SYDVKM, per germline. J was trimmed by 4 bases and V by 6 bases; bases with no gene match: 11. In nucleotides, the CDR3 is TGTGCCAGCAGCTCTCTTGGCGGGACAGGGTCAGATACGCAGTATTTT. It specifies CASSSLGGTGSDTQYF.

The rearrangement joins TRBV14 to TRBJ1-1, with 8 bases fitting TRBD1. The CDR3 consists of 13 residues. Germline loops: CDR1 SGHDN, CDR2 FVKESK. Losses at the gene ends were 5 bases for V and 3 bases for J; bases not matched to a gene: 2. The chain's CDR3 is CASSEQGDTEAFF. CDR3 DNA: TGTGCCAGCAGCGAACAGGGGGACACTGAAGCTTTCTTT.

Written as DNA, the CDR3 is TGTGCCAGCAGTTACCCTACAGGGACTAGCGGATCCTACGAGCAGTACTTC. Translating it yields CASSYPTGTSGSYEQYF. The gene calls are TRBV5-6 and TRBJ2-7, with TRBD2 identical over 11 bases. Germline loops: CDR1 SGHDT, CDR2 YYEEEE. CDR3 length: 17 residues. J was trimmed by 1 base and V by 5 bases; bases with no gene match: 11. Full variable domain (missing parts from reference TRBV5-6 and TRBJ2-7): DAGVTQSPTHLIKTRGQQVTLRCSPKSGHDTVSWYQQALGQGPQFIFQYYEEEERQRGNFPDRFSGHQFPNYSSELNVNALLLGDSALYLCASSYPTGTSGSYEQYFGPGTRLTVT.

This clone appeared a few times. The chain has TRBV29-1 and TRBJ1-1; D not resolved. The CDR3 consists of 11 residues. Germline V gives CDR1 SQVTM, CDR2 ANQGSEA. V lost 4 bases and J 8 bases, leaving 11 bases between the germline ends. In nucleotides, the CDR3 is TGCAGCGTTGCCGAGGCACGAGAAGCTTTCTTT. Its translation: CSVAEAREAFF.

CDR3 DNA sequence: TGTGCCAGCAGCGTATGGGCTAGCGGGAGCTCCTACGAGCAGTACTTC. Translation gives CASSVWASGSSYEQYF. The V and J genes are TRBV9 and TRBJ2-7; TRBD2 matches 10 bases. Looked up from germline, CDR1 is SGDLS and CDR2 is YYNGEE. The ends lost 1 base at V and 0 bases at J; junction bases unmatched: 4. CDR3 size: 16 residues.